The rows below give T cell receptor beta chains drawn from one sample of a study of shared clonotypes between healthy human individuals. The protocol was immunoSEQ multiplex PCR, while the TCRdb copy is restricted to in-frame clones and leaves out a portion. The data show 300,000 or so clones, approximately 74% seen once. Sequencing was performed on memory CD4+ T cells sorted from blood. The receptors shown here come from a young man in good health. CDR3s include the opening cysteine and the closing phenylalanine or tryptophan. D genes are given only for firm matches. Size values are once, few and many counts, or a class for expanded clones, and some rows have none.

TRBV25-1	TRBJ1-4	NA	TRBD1	TGTGCCAGCAGTGAATCCCCCCACCGAACAGGGGGCGGTGAAAAACTGTTTTTT	CASSESPHRTGGGEKLFF
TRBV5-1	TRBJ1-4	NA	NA	TGCGCCAGCTGCAGGGAAGATGAAAAACTGTTTTTT	CASCREDEKLFF
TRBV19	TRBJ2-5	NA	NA	TGTGCCAGTAGTCCGGACAGCCAAGAGACCCAGTACTTC	CASSPDSQETQYF
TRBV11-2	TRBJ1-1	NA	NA	TGTGCCAGCAGCCCCCCGGGGAAGGGATGGATGAACACTGAAGCTTTCTTT	CASSPPGKGWMNTEAFF
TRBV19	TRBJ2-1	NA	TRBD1	TGTGCCAGTAGTAAAGGGACAGCCTACAATGAGCAGTTCTTC	CASSKGTAYNEQFF
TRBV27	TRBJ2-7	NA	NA	TGTGCCAGCAGTTATGGGCTAATATCAGGCGAGCAGTACTTC	CASSYGLISGEQYF
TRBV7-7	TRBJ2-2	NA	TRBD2	TGTGCCAGCAGCTTAACTAGCGGGAGTCCGAGGACCGGGGAGCTGTTTTTT	CASSLTSGSPRTGELFF
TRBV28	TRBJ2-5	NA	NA	TGTGCCAGCAGATCCCAAGGCCCGGGGCAAGAGACCCAGTACTTC	CASRSQGPGQETQYF
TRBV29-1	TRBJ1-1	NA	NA	TGCAGCGTCCAACAGGGCAGGAACACTGAAGCTTTCTTT	CSVQQGRNTEAFF
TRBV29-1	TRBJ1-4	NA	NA	TGCAGCGTTGAGGTTTGGGCCGCACGGGGTGAAAAACTGTTTTTT	CSVEVWAARGEKLFF
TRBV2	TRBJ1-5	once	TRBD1	TGTGCCAGCACCTGGGGGACAGGGGGCAATCAGCCCCAGCATTTT	CASTWGTGGNQPQHF
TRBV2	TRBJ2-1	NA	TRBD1	TGTGCCAGCAGTACCTTCCGGGACAGGGGTCACAATGAGCAGTTCTTC	CASSTFRDRGHNEQFF
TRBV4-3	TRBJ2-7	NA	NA	TGCGCCAGCAGCCAAGATCAGTTTTCTCCAGTGCAGTACTTC	CASSQDQFSPVQYF
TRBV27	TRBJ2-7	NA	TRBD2	TGTGCCAGCAGTTGGACTAGCGGCTCCTACGAGCAGTACTTC	CASSWTSGSYEQYF
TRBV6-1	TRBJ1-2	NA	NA	TGTGCCAGCAAATGGGGGGGTGGCTACACCTTC	CASKWGGGYTF
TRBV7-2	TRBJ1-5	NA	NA	TGTGCCAGCAGCTTAAACACTCCCAGCAATCAGCCCCAGCATTTT	CASSLNTPSNQPQHF
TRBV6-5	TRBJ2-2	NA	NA	TGTGCCAGCAGTTTAAAGTCCCCCGGGGAGCTGTTTTTT	CASSLKSPGELFF
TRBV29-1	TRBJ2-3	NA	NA	TGCAGCGTTGGGTCCCGACAGGGCACAGATACGCAGTATTTT	CSVGSRQGTDTQYF
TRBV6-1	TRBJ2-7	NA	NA	TGTGCCAGCACCCCCAGGTACACCTACGAGCAGTACTTC	CASTPRYTYEQYF
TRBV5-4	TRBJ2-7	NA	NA	TGTGCCAGCAGCTTGCGCCCAAAAGGGGAGCAGTACTTC	CASSLRPKGEQYF
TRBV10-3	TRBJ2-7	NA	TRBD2	TGTGCCGGGCCAGCCGGGGCGGGAGGGACCAACGAGCAGTACTTC	CAGPAGAGGTNEQYF
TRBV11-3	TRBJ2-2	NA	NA	TGTGCCAGCAGCTTACAGCGGGCGTCCGGGGAGCTGTTTTTT	CASSLQRASGELFF
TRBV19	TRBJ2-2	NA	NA	TGTGCCAGTACCCCTCCCCGCCCGAGGAACACCGGGGAGCTGTTTTTT	CASTPPRPRNTGELFF
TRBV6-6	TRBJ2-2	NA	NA	TGTGCCAGCAGGGACACAGGGCGGTACACCGGGGAGCTGTTTTTT	CASRDTGRYTGELFF
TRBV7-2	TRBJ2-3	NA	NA	TGTGCCAGCAGCCCCCAACTAAACACAGATACGCAGTATTTT	CASSPQLNTDTQYF
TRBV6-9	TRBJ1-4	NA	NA	TGTGCCAGCAGTTACTCAGGGACCTCTAATGAAAAACTGTTTTTT	CASSYSGTSNEKLFF
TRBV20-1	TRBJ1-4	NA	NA	TGCAGTGCCTCTCTTAGTGAAAAACTGTTTTTT	CSASLSEKLFF
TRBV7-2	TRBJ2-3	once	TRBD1	TGTGCCAGCAGCCCGGACAGGGTGGCAGATACGCAGTATTTT	CASSPDRVADTQYF
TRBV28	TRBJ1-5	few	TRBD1	TGTGCCAGCAGCCCTCCCCCAGGGGGCAGTCAGCCCCAGCATTTT	CASSPPPGGSQPQHF
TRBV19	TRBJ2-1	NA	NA	TGTGCCAGTAGCTCGCAACCTAGTATACAATTCGGTGCGTTCTTC	CASSSQPSIQFGAFF
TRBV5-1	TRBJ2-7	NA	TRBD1	TGCGCCAGCAGCTTGGACAGGGGTTTCGACGAGCAGTACTTC	CASSLDRGFDEQYF
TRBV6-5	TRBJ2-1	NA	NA	TGTGCCAGCAGCCGGAAACTTGGCGATGAGCAGTTCTTC	CASSRKLGDEQFF
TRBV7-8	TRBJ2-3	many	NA	TGTGCCAGCAGCTTATCAGGGGCCCGTGGGCACACAGATACGCAGTATTTT	CASSLSGARGHTDTQYF
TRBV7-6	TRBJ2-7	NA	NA	TGTGCCAGCAGCTTAGGTGACACGGGGAGCGTCTACGAGCAGTACTTC	CASSLGDTGSVYEQYF
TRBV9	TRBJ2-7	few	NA	TGTGCCAGCAGCGTAGATCTAACCAAAGGCTACGAGCAGTACTTC	CASSVDLTKGYEQYF
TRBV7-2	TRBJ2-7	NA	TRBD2	TGTGCCAGCAGCTTTACTAGCGGGCCTTTTTACGAGCAGTACTTC	CASSFTSGPFYEQYF
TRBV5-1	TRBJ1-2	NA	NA	TGCGCCAGCAGCTCCCCAGCCGGGCTAAGCTACACCTTC	CASSSPAGLSYTF
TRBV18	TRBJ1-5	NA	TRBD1	TGTGCCAGCTCACCCAAGGACAGGGCGGGCATCTGGCCCCAGCATTTT	CASSPKDRAGIWPQHF
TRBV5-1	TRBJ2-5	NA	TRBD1	TGCGCCAGCAGCTTATCGGGACAGGGGGAGACCCAGTACTTC	CASSLSGQGETQYF
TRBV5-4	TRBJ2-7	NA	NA	TGTGCCAGCAGCTTGCCTGCCAGGGGGGACGAGCAGTACTTC	CASSLPARGDEQYF
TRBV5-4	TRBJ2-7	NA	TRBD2	TGTGCCAGCAGCTCCGCGGGGGTAACCTACGAGCAGTACTTC	CASSSAGVTYEQYF
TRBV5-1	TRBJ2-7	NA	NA	TGCGCCAGCAGCTTAGGAAAGGACGAGCAGTACTTC	CASSLGKDEQYF
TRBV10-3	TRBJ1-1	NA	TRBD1	TGTGCCATCAGTGCTGACAGGGGGATGAACACTGAAGCTTTCTTT	CAISADRGMNTEAFF
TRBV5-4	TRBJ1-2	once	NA	TGTGCCAGCACCATCTGGGGGGTTAATGGCTACACCTTC	CASTIWGVNGYTF
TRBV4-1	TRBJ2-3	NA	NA	TGCGCCAGCAGCCAAAGCGTGACAGATACGCAGTATTTT	CASSQSVTDTQYF
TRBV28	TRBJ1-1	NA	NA	TGTGCCAGCAGGCCCCCGGGGCCGACTGAAGCTTTCTTT	CASRPPGPTEAFF
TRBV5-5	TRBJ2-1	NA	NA	TGTGCCAGCAGCCTGGAGAATGAGCAGTTCTTC	CASSLENEQFF
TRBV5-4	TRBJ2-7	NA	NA	TGTGCCAGCAGCCCCGGGGGTCTCAGGGACGAGCAGTACTTC	CASSPGGLRDEQYF
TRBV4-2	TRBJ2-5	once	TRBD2	TGTGCCAGCAGCCAAGGGACTAGCGCTGGGACCCAGTACTTC	CASSQGTSAGTQYF
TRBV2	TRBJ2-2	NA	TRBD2	TGTGCCAGCAGCGCTCTAGCGGGAAGGACCGGGGAGCTGTTTTTT	CASSALAGRTGELFF
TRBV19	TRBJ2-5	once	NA	TGTGCCAGTGGTGTCAGGAGACAAGAGACCCAGTACTTC	CASGVRRQETQYF
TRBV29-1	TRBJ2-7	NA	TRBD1	TGCAGCGTTGCACAGGGGGCCTACGAGCAGTACTTC	CSVAQGAYEQYF
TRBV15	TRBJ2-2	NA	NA	TGTGCCACCAGCAGAGTTACCGGGGAGCTGTTTTTT	CATSRVTGELFF
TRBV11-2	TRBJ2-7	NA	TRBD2	TGTGCCAGCAGCTTGACTAGCGGGAGTTTCTACGAGCAGTACTTC	CASSLTSGSFYEQYF
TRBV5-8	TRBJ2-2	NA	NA	TGTGCCAGCGGTAGAGGGCTACTGAACACCGGGGAGCTGTTTTTT	CASGRGLLNTGELFF